The 8 T cell receptor beta chains below were found in one sample sequenced in a study of blood T cell repertoires in COVID-19. Measured with immunoSEQ multiplex PCR; TCRdb has only the in-frame clones, and not every one. This sample yields around 350,000 clones, of which around 87% are seen a single time; less than 3.5% belongs to the top ten. Sequenced input: peripheral blood. The receptors stem from a human donor in a cohort sampled during active COVID-19.

The chain carries TRBV10-3 and TRBJ2-3; D perhaps matches TRBD2 (6 bases). The germline V gene has CDR1 ENHRY and CDR2 SYGVKD. This CDR3 contains 14 residues. Trimming left V 6 bases short and J 3 bases short, with 13 bases between. The CDR3: CAIRGTSLTDTQYF. As DNA, the CDR3 is TGTGCCATCAGGGGGACTTCCCTAACAGATACGCAGTATTTT.

V and J are TRBV6-5 and TRBJ2-1; maybe TRBD1 (6 bases). V was cut by 5 bases and J by 7 bases, with 12 bases left in between. The CDR3 is made up of 13 amino acids. The germline V gene encodes CDR1 MNHEY and CDR2 SVGAGI. CDR3 in amino acids: CASSPGHKNEQFF. CDR3 nucleotide sequence: TGTGCCAGCAGTCCGGGACACAAGAATGAGCAGTTCTTC.

The V call is TRBV5-1, the J call TRBJ1-1, with 12 bases fitting TRBD1. There are 15 residues in the CDR3. Trimming took 7 bases from V and 4 from J; bases not matched to a gene: 8. The germline gives CDR1 SGHRS, CDR2 YFSETQ. CDR3 sequence reads: CASGRDRGLGTEAFF. The CDR3 coding sequence is TGCGCCAGCGGACGGGACAGGGGGCTGGGCACTGAAGCTTTCTTT.

The chain is built from TRBV4-2 and TRBJ2-3, with TRBD2 identical over 10 bases. The CDR3 sequence is 16 residues long. With 1 base clipped from V and 4 bases from J, the junction kept 5 bases outside the gene matches. Germline values: CDR1 LGHNA, CDR2 YNFKEQ. The CDR3 DNA reads TGTGCCAGCAGCCAAGTAGTAGCGGGAGGCGCAGATACGCAGTATTTT. The encoded protein is CASSQVVAGGADTQYF.

This sequence joins TRBV6-5 and TRBJ1-2, with 8 bases identical to TRBD1. CDR1 and CDR2 from the germline V gene are MNHEY and SVGAGI. The CDR3 length is 13 residues. Trimming cost V 5 bases and J 8 bases; bases outside gene matches: 7. CDR3 residues: CASSNDRGGGYTF. DNA of the CDR3: TGTGCCAGCAGTAACGACAGGGGCGGCGGCTACACCTTC.

The CDR3 nucleotides read TGTGCCATCAGTGAGTCGGGAGGGGCTAGTAATCAGCCCCAGCATTTT. This gives the protein CAISESGGASNQPQHF. The chain uses TRBV10-3 and TRBJ1-5, with a weak D call TRBD1 (5 bases). With 0 bases removed from V and 4 bases from J, the gap between germline ends came to 13 bases. This CDR3 comprises 16 residues. CDR1 is ENHRY and CDR2 is SYGVKD in the germline V gene.

Notes on this clone: The sample contains more than one DNA sequence encoding this CDR3. V and J are TRBV5-1 and TRBJ2-5; 8 nucleotides agree with TRBD1. Trimming at V came to 2 bases and at J to 4 bases, leaving 1 base not matched to a gene. This CDR3 has 13 amino acids. Germline V lookup: CDR1 SGHRS, CDR2 YFSETQ. Here the CDR3 reads CASSLGQGETQYF. CDR3 DNA: TGCGCCAGCAGCTTAGGACAGGGAGAGACCCAGTACTTC.

The chain joins TRBV5-5 to TRBJ1-1; 8 positions match TRBD1. CDR1 and CDR2 (germline): SGHKS, YYEKEE (reference sequence). The CDR3 contains 15 residues. The trim removed 4 bases at V and 4 bases at J, leaving 9 bases unmatched. The CDR3 spells CASSLTGQAFTEAFF. In DNA form, the CDR3 reads TGTGCCAGCAGCCTAACGGGACAGGCCTTCACTGAAGCTTTCTTT.